The rows below give T cell receptor beta chains drawn from one sample of a study of cytomegalovirus exposure and HLA in healthy donors. Sequencing used immunoSEQ multiplex PCR; TCRdb keeps in-frame clones, though not all of them. Here the sample spans about 180,000 clones, around three quarters being singletons. The sample comprised PBMCs. These receptors all stem from a middle-aged man in good health and CMV-seronegative. The CDR3 runs from the conserved cysteine through the conserved F or W. Each record gives: CDR3 protein, CDR3 DNA, clone size, V gene, J gene, D gene. D genes are given only for firm matches. Size tells how often a clone was seen (once, few, many) or the class of an expanded clone, and some rows leave it out.

CDR3aa: CASSVTRVNTGELFF
CDR3nt: TGTGCCAGCAGCGTAACCAGGGTGAACACCGGGGAGCTGTTTTTT
abundance: .
v_gene: TRBV9
j_gene: TRBJ2-2
d_gene: .

CDR3aa: CASSGPGTGDYNEQFF
CDR3nt: TGTGCCAGCAGTGGACCCGGGACAGGGGACTACAATGAGCAGTTCTTC
abundance: .
v_gene: TRBV6-1
j_gene: TRBJ2-1
d_gene: TRBD1

CDR3aa: CASSEGHNEQFF
CDR3nt: TGTGCCAGCAGTGAGGGCCACAATGAGCAGTTCTTC
abundance: .
v_gene: TRBV25-1
j_gene: TRBJ2-1
d_gene: .

CDR3aa: CASSGIRREQYF
CDR3nt: TGTGCCAGCAGCGGGATCCGGCGCGAGCAGTACTTC
abundance: .
v_gene: TRBV6-5
j_gene: TRBJ2-7
d_gene: .

CDR3aa: CASSYLSRDTNTGELFF
CDR3nt: TGTGCCAGCAGTTACCTTAGTCGGGACACCAACACCGGGGAGCTGTTTTTT
abundance: .
v_gene: TRBV6-7
j_gene: TRBJ2-2
d_gene: .

CDR3aa: CASSPSAGRTGELFF
CDR3nt: TGTGCCAGCTCACCATCGGCAGGGAGGACCGGGGAGCTGTTTTTT
abundance: .
v_gene: TRBV18
j_gene: TRBJ2-2
d_gene: .

CDR3aa: CASSLRSTNYGYTF
CDR3nt: TGTGCCAGCAGCTTGAGAAGTACTAACTATGGCTACACCTTC
abundance: .
v_gene: TRBV7-8
j_gene: TRBJ1-2
d_gene: .

CDR3aa: CASSLVLGQGADTEAFF
CDR3nt: TGTGCCAGCAGCTTAGTCTTAGGGCAGGGGGCCGACACTGAAGCTTTCTTT
abundance: .
v_gene: TRBV7-2
j_gene: TRBJ1-1
d_gene: TRBD1

CDR3aa: CASSSMQGGEQFF
CDR3nt: TGTGCCAGCAGCTCTATGCAGGGGGGCGAGCAGTTCTTC
abundance: .
v_gene: TRBV7-2
j_gene: TRBJ2-1
d_gene: .

CDR3aa: CASSGGFYDTQYF
CDR3nt: TGTGCCAGCAGCGGAGGTTTTTATGATACGCAGTATTTT
abundance: .
v_gene: TRBV9
j_gene: TRBJ2-3
d_gene: .

CDR3aa: CASSLAPSGSYEQYF
CDR3nt: TGTGCCAGCAGTTTAGCCCCTAGCGGATCCTACGAGCAGTACTTC
abundance: .
v_gene: TRBV9
j_gene: TRBJ2-7
d_gene: TRBD2

CDR3aa: CASSVRGIGNTIYF
CDR3nt: TGTGCCAGCAGCGTTAGGGGAATTGGAAACACCATATATTTT
abundance: .
v_gene: TRBV7-8
j_gene: TRBJ1-3
d_gene: .

CDR3aa: CASSVWTGTISYEQYF
CDR3nt: TGCGCCAGCAGCGTCTGGACAGGGACGATCTCCTACGAGCAGTACTTC
abundance: .
v_gene: TRBV5-1
j_gene: TRBJ2-7
d_gene: TRBD1

CDR3aa: CASSHRDRGDGYTF
CDR3nt: TGTGCCAGCAGCCACCGGGACAGGGGAGATGGCTACACCTTC
abundance: .
v_gene: TRBV7-9
j_gene: TRBJ1-2
d_gene: TRBD1

CDR3aa: CASSPPDRGYGYTF
CDR3nt: TGTGCCAGCAGCCCACCCGACAGGGGGTATGGCTACACCTTC
abundance: .
v_gene: TRBV7-2
j_gene: TRBJ1-2
d_gene: TRBD1

CDR3aa: CASSQPGQGRNEQFF
CDR3nt: TGTGCCAGCAGTCAACCTGGACAGGGTCGTAATGAGCAGTTCTTC
abundance: .
v_gene: TRBV6-5
j_gene: TRBJ2-1
d_gene: TRBD1

CDR3aa: CASSSNGGYEQYF
CDR3nt: TGTGCCAGCAGCTCCAATGGCGGCTACGAGCAGTACTTC
abundance: few
v_gene: TRBV5-4
j_gene: TRBJ2-7
d_gene: .

CDR3aa: CASSTWTGGSGGYTF
CDR3nt: TGTGCCAGCAGCACATGGACAGGGGGCTCGGGAGGCTACACCTTC
abundance: .
v_gene: TRBV7-2
j_gene: TRBJ1-2
d_gene: TRBD1

CDR3aa: CASSPTGFDSPLHF
CDR3nt: TGTGCCAGCTCTCCGACAGGGTTCGATTCACCCCTCCACTTT
abundance: .
v_gene: TRBV18
j_gene: TRBJ1-6
d_gene: TRBD1

CDR3aa: CASSSLAGPFF
CDR3nt: TGTGCCAGCAGCTCTCTAGCGGGGCCGTTCTTC
abundance: .
v_gene: TRBV5-4
j_gene: TRBJ2-1
d_gene: TRBD2

CDR3aa: CAISEPTESAENYGYTF
CDR3nt: TGTGCCATCAGTGAGCCGACGGAGAGCGCAGAGAACTATGGCTACACCTTC
abundance: once
v_gene: TRBV10-3
j_gene: TRBJ1-2
d_gene: .

CDR3aa: CASRADRARGETQYF
CDR3nt: TGTGCCAGCAGGGCAGACAGGGCCAGGGGAGAGACCCAGTACTTC
abundance: few
v_gene: TRBV2
j_gene: TRBJ2-5
d_gene: TRBD1

CDR3aa: CATEGDSDYEQYF
CDR3nt: TGTGCCACAGAAGGGGACAGCGACTACGAGCAGTACTTC
abundance: .
v_gene: TRBV10-3
j_gene: TRBJ2-7
d_gene: TRBD1

CDR3aa: CASRLTGVRGNTIYF
CDR3nt: TGTGCCAGCAGGCTAACAGGGGTGCGGGGAAACACCATATATTTT
abundance: few
v_gene: TRBV7-2
j_gene: TRBJ1-3
d_gene: TRBD1

CDR3aa: CAIRSGTGGADTQYF
CDR3nt: TGTGCCATCAGATCCGGGACAGGGGGAGCAGATACGCAGTATTTT
abundance: .
v_gene: TRBV10-3
j_gene: TRBJ2-3
d_gene: TRBD1

CDR3aa: CSVDFDSDRGMTDTQYF
CDR3nt: TGCAGCGTTGACTTCGACAGCGACAGGGGGATGACAGATACGCAGTATTTT
abundance: .
v_gene: TRBV29-1
j_gene: TRBJ2-3
d_gene: TRBD1

CDR3aa: CASSRSSNEAELFF
CDR3nt: TGTGCCAGCTCACGCTCCTCTAACGAAGCGGAGCTGTTTTTT
abundance: .
v_gene: TRBV18
j_gene: TRBJ2-2
d_gene: .

CDR3aa: CASSSSGIRTGELFF
CDR3nt: TGTGCCAGCAGCTCCAGCGGGATTCGGACCGGGGAGCTGTTTTTT
abundance: .
v_gene: TRBV7-2
j_gene: TRBJ2-2
d_gene: TRBD2

CDR3aa: CASSVSGSSTDTQYF
CDR3nt: TGTGCCAGCAGCGTTAGCGGGAGTAGCACAGATACGCAGTATTTT
abundance: .
v_gene: TRBV9
j_gene: TRBJ2-3
d_gene: TRBD2

CDR3aa: CASSLGQGARATSYNEQFF
CDR3nt: TGTGCCAGCAGCTTAGGACAGGGGGCAAGGGCGACTTCCTACAATGAGCAGTTCTTC
abundance: .
v_gene: TRBV5-4
j_gene: TRBJ2-1
d_gene: TRBD1

CDR3aa: CASSDREGNQPQHF
CDR3nt: TGCGCCAGCAGTGACAGGGAAGGCAATCAGCCCCAGCATTTT
abundance: .
v_gene: TRBV10-2
j_gene: TRBJ1-5
d_gene: .

CDR3aa: CASSIGPGTDTQYF
CDR3nt: TGTGCCAGTAGTATAGGTCCAGGCACAGATACGCAGTATTTT
abundance: .
v_gene: TRBV19
j_gene: TRBJ2-3
d_gene: .

CDR3aa: CASRGLAVYEQYF
CDR3nt: TGTGCCAGCAGGGGACTAGCGGTTTACGAGCAGTACTTC
abundance: .
v_gene: TRBV6-5
j_gene: TRBJ2-7
d_gene: TRBD2

CDR3aa: CAWAPGQGYEQYF
CDR3nt: TGTGCCTGGGCTCCAGGGCAGGGGTACGAGCAGTACTTC
abundance: once
v_gene: TRBV30
j_gene: TRBJ2-7
d_gene: .

CDR3aa: CASRTGGLSYNEQFF
CDR3nt: TGTGCCAGCAGGACTGGAGGTTTATCCTACAATGAGCAGTTCTTC
abundance: .
v_gene: TRBV6-5
j_gene: TRBJ2-1
d_gene: .

CDR3aa: CASSLISESGYGYTF
CDR3nt: TGTGCCAGCAGCTTAATCTCAGAATCAGGGTATGGCTACACCTTC
abundance: .
v_gene: TRBV7-9
j_gene: TRBJ1-2
d_gene: .

CDR3aa: CASSSGNSYEQYF
CDR3nt: TGTGCCAGCAGTTCAGGGAATTCCTACGAGCAGTACTTC
abundance: .
v_gene: TRBV6-5
j_gene: TRBJ2-7
d_gene: .

CDR3aa: CASRRGDDPSGANVLTF
CDR3nt: TGCGCCAGCAGACGGGGGGACGATCCTTCTGGGGCCAACGTCCTGACTTTC
abundance: .
v_gene: TRBV5-1
j_gene: TRBJ2-6
d_gene: TRBD2

CDR3aa: CASSWSSALTGELFF
CDR3nt: TGTGCCAGCAGTTGGTCTAGCGCACTCACCGGGGAGCTGTTTTTT
abundance: .
v_gene: TRBV2
j_gene: TRBJ2-2
d_gene: .

CDR3aa: CASRPGQMNTEAFF
CDR3nt: TGTGCCAGCAGACCCGGACAGATGAACACTGAAGCTTTCTTT
abundance: .
v_gene: TRBV6-6
j_gene: TRBJ1-1
d_gene: .

CDR3aa: CASSPLTGTANEKLFF
CDR3nt: TGTGCCAGCTCACCACTCACAGGGACGGCTAATGAAAAACTGTTTTTT
abundance: .
v_gene: TRBV18
j_gene: TRBJ1-4
d_gene: .

CDR3aa: CASSHSAGMKGYTF
CDR3nt: TGTGCCAGCAGCCATTCTGCGGGGATGAAGGGCTACACCTTC
abundance: .
v_gene: TRBV14
j_gene: TRBJ1-2
d_gene: .

CDR3aa: CASSRTGAQLTEAFF
CDR3nt: TGTGCCAGCAGCCGCACAGGGGCTCAGCTCACTGAAGCTTTCTTT
abundance: .
v_gene: TRBV9
j_gene: TRBJ1-1
d_gene: TRBD1

CDR3aa: CAISEGTGVRQPQHF
CDR3nt: TGTGCCATCAGTGAGGGGACAGGGGTTAGACAGCCCCAGCATTTT
abundance: .
v_gene: TRBV10-3
j_gene: TRBJ1-5
d_gene: TRBD1

CDR3aa: CASSEVGTETDTQYF
CDR3nt: TGTGCCAGCAGTGAAGTGGGGACAGAGACAGATACGCAGTATTTT
abundance: .
v_gene: TRBV6-1
j_gene: TRBJ2-3
d_gene: TRBD1

CDR3aa: CASSQATGWKDTEAFF
CDR3nt: TGTGCCAGCAGCCAAGCTACAGGGTGGAAGGACACTGAAGCTTTCTTT
abundance: .
v_gene: TRBV4-2
j_gene: TRBJ1-1
d_gene: .

CDR3aa: CASSQAMGGGRTDTQYF
CDR3nt: TGCGCCAGCAGCCAAGCCATGGGCGGGGGGCGCACAGATACGCAGTATTTT
abundance: .
v_gene: TRBV4-3
j_gene: TRBJ2-3
d_gene: TRBD2

CDR3aa: CASSLVRGRGKSPLHF
CDR3nt: TGTGCCAGCAGCTTAGTTAGGGGCAGGGGGAAATCACCCCTCCACTTT
abundance: .
v_gene: TRBV7-9
j_gene: TRBJ1-6
d_gene: TRBD1

CDR3aa: CAWSEETGAYEQYF
CDR3nt: TGTGCCTGGAGTGAGGAGACAGGGGCCTACGAGCAGTACTTC
abundance: .
v_gene: TRBV30
j_gene: TRBJ2-7
d_gene: TRBD1

CDR3aa: CASSPPDTPYEQYF
CDR3nt: TGTGCCAGCTCACCACCTGACACCCCCTACGAGCAGTACTTC
abundance: many
v_gene: TRBV18
j_gene: TRBJ2-7
d_gene: .